This TCR beta chain was sequenced in a study of blood T cell repertoires in COVID-19. Looking at the study overall: Sites across the United States, Italy and Spain contributed samples from acute and convalescent COVID-19.

Assay: immunoSEQ multiplex PCR; the TCRdb copy retains only in-frame clones and omits some. Counted here are around 360,000 clones, around 87% occurring once; the ten biggest clones make up roughly a tenth. Germline V gene data show CDR1 as SGHTA and CDR2 as FQGNSA. The CDR3 totals 14 residues. Germline trimming cut 3 bases from V and 1 base from J; bases unmatched to any gene: 3. The clonotype originates from a woman aged 25-40 years with COVID-19, enrolled during active disease. The sequenced sample consisted of peripheral blood. The J gene is TRBJ2-7, the V gene TRBV7-2; TRBD2 matches at 7 bases. CDR3: CASSFPGLSYEQYF. Written as DNA, the CDR3 is TGTGCCAGCAGCTTTCCGGGACTATCCTACGAGCAGTACTTC.